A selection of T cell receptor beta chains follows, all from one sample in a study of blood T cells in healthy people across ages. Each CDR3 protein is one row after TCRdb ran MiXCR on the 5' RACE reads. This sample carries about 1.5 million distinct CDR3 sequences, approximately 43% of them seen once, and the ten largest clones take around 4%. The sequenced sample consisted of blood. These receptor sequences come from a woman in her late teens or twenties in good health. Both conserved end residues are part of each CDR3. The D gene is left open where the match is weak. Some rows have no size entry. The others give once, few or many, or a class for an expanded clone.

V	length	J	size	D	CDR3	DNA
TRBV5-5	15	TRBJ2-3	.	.	CASVLIGGYTDTQYF	TGTGCCAGCGTTCTCATTGGCGGCTACACAGATACGCAGTATTTT
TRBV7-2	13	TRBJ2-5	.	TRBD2	CASRTTSSNEQYF	TGTGCCAGCAGGACGACTAGCAGTAATGAGCAGTACTTC
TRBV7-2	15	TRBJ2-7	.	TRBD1	CASSYQGQATYEQYF	TGTGCCAGCAGCTACCAAGGACAGGCCACCTACGAGCAGTACTTC
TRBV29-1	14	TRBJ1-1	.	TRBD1	CSVRQGTVRGEAFF	TGCAGCGTAAGACAGGGGACGGTAAGGGGTGAAGCTTTCTTT
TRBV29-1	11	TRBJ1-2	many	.	CSVGAGERYTF	TGCAGCGTGGGGGCAGGGGAACGCTACACCTTC
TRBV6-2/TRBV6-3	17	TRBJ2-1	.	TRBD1	CASSATRTGGINNEQFF	TGTGCCAGCAGCGCTACTCGGACAGGGGGCATCAACAATGAGCAGTTCTTC
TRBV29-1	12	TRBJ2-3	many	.	CSVVGYTDTQYF	TGCAGCGTTGTGGGGTACACAGATACGCAGTATTTT
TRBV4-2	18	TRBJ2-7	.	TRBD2	CASSPLQGDMAGGYEQYF	TGTGCCAGCAGTCCTCTCCAGGGAGACATGGCGGGAGGCTACGAGCAGTACTTC
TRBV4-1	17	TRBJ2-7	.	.	CASSPLMRGGVLHEQYF	TGCGCCAGCAGCCCCTTAATGAGAGGGGGGGTATTACACGAGCAGTACTTC
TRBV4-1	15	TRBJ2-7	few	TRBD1	CASSQILGTGYEQYF	TGCGCCAGCAGCCAGATCCTCGGGACAGGCTACGAGCAGTACTTC
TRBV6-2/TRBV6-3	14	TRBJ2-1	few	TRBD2	CASSYLASGNEQFF	TGTGCCAGCAGTTACTTGGCTAGCGGGAATGAGCAGTTCTTC
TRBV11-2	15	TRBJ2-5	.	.	CASSSIRGHGETQYF	TGTGCCAGCAGCTCGATCAGGGGACATGGGGAGACCCAGTACTTC
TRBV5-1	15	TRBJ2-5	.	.	CASSLDGSLTNEQYF	TGCGCCAGCAGCTTGGATGGGTCCCTTACGAATGAGCAGTACTTC
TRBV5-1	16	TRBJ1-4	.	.	CASSLGRTATNEKLFF	TGCGCCAGCAGCTTAGGAAGGACAGCAACTAATGAAAAACTGTTTTTT
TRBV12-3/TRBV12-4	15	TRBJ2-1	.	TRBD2	CASSPITSGDNEQFF	TGTGCCAGCAGTCCAATAACTAGCGGGGATAATGAGCAGTTCTTC
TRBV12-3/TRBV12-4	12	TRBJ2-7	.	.	CASRAGGYEQYF	TGTGCCAGCAGGGCCGGTGGATACGAGCAGTACTTC
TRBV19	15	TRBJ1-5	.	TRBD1	CASSPGTGMDQPQHF	TGTGCCAGTAGTCCCGGGACAGGGATGGATCAGCCCCAGCATTTT
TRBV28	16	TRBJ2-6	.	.	CASSSPSGLGANVLTF	TGTGCCAGCAGTTCCCCATCGGGCCTGGGGGCCAACGTCCTGACTTTC
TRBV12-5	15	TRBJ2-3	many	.	CASGLSLMGTDTQYF	TGTGCTAGTGGTTTGTCTCTGATGGGCACAGATACGCAGTATTTT
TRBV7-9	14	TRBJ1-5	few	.	CASSLGDPYQPQHF	TGTGCCAGCAGCTTAGGTGACCCTTATCAGCCCCAGCATTTT